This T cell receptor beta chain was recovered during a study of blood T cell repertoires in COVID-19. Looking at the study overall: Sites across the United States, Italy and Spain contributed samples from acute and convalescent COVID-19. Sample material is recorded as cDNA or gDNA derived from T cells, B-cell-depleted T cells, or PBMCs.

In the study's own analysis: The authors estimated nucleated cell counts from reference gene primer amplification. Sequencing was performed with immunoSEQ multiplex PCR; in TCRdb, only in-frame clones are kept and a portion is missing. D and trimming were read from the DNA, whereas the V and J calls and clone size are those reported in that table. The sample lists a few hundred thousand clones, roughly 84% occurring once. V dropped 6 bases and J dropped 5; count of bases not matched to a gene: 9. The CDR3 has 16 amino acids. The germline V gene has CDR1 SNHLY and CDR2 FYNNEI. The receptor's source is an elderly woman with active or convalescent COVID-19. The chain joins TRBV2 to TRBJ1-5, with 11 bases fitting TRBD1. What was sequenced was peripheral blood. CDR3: CASRPGQGVLDQPQHF. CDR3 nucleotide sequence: TGTGCCAGCAGGCCGGGACAGGGGGTTCTAGATCAGCCCCAGCATTTT.